Listed below are T cell receptor beta chains from one sample, sequenced in a study of blood T cell repertoires in COVID-19. Profiling relied on immunoSEQ multiplex PCR, and the TCRdb table lists in-frame clones only, not all of them. The sample includes about 220,000 clones, roughly 85% of them seen just once. Sample: PBMCs or T cells enriched from blood (not recorded which). The receptors shown here come from a woman aged 40 to 50 with acute COVID-19. CDR3s include the opening cysteine and the closing phenylalanine or tryptophan. The D gene is left open where the match is weak. Clone size is given for some rows only: seen once, a few or many times, or a class if the clone is expanded.

d_call clone_size j_call v_call cdr3_nt cdr3_aa
NA NA TRBJ1-1 TRBV11-2 TGTGCCAGCAGCTTAGTTCAGACTGCTTTCTTT CASSLVQTAFF
TRBD1 NA TRBJ1-2 TRBV18 TGTGCCAGCTCACCACGGGCAGGGGGCGCCTACTATGGCTACACCTTC CASSPRAGGAYYGYTF
TRBD1 NA TRBJ1-2 TRBV24-1 TGTGCCACCAGTGATTCCGGGACAGCGAGCATATCCTATGGCTACACCTTC CATSDSGTASISYGYTF
NA NA TRBJ1-2 TRBV9 TGTGCCAGCAGCGTAGGCAACAGCAAGATCTATGGCTACACCTTC CASSVGNSKIYGYTF
NA NA TRBJ1-1 TRBV27 TGTGCCAGCAGTTTATCGCCCAGGGGCCTTGAAGCTTTCTTT CASSLSPRGLEAFF
NA NA TRBJ2-2 TRBV24-1 TGTGCCACCATTTGGGGGGACACCGGGGAGCTGTTTTTT CATIWGDTGELFF
TRBD1 NA TRBJ1-2 TRBV2 TGTGCCAGCGGTAAAGCCCCAGGACAGGGGGCCTTTAACTATGGCTACACCTTC CASGKAPGQGAFNYGYTF
NA NA TRBJ1-1 TRBV29-1 TGCAGCGTCAAGAACACTGAAGCTTTCTTT CSVKNTEAFF
TRBD1 few TRBJ1-2 TRBV5-1 TGCGCCAGCAGCGACATACAGGGGAGTAACTATGGCTACACCTTC CASSDIQGSNYGYTF
NA NA TRBJ1-1 TRBV5-1 TGCGCCAGCAGCCTACAGGGTGTGCGCACTGAAGCTTTCTTT CASSLQGVRTEAFF
NA NA TRBJ1-2 TRBV7-8 TGTGCCAGCAGCCGAGGGTTGGCAGGGGCTAACTATGGCTACACCTTC CASSRGLAGANYGYTF
TRBD1 NA TRBJ1-2 TRBV5-1 TGCGCCAGCAGCTTCGAGGGGGCAGGATATGGCTACACCTTC CASSFEGAGYGYTF
TRBD1 once TRBJ2-5 TRBV7-2 TGTGCCAGTTCCGGGACAGGGCAAGAGACCCAGTACTTC CASSGTGQETQYF
TRBD2 NA TRBJ2-5 TRBV2 TGTGCCAGCAGGCTCTCTAGCGGGGGGGCCGGAGAGACCCAGTACTTC CASRLSSGGAGETQYF
NA NA TRBJ1-1 TRBV29-1 TGCAGCGTAATGACAGGTGAAGCTTTCTTT CSVMTGEAFF
NA NA TRBJ1-6 TRBV11-2 TGTGCCAGCAGCTTAGACAGCGCAGGGGAATCACCCCTCCACTTT CASSLDSAGESPLHF
NA NA TRBJ2-3 TRBV5-4 TGTGCCAGCAGCCGACTCACAGGGTTATTGCGCACAGATACGCAGTATTTT CASSRLTGLLRTDTQYF
NA NA TRBJ2-1 TRBV27 TGTGCCAGCAGCGAAGGGGGACCTTCGGCAGACAATGAGCAGTTCTTC CASSEGGPSADNEQFF
TRBD1 NA TRBJ2-2 TRBV9 TGTGCCAGCAGCGTCCCTCGGGACAGGGGGTACACCGGGGAGCTGTTTTTT CASSVPRDRGYTGELFF
NA NA TRBJ1-5 TRBV7-2 TGTGCCAGCAGGCCAGGTGGCACGGGGAGCAATCAGCCCCAGCATTTT CASRPGGTGSNQPQHF
TRBD1 NA TRBJ1-2 TRBV6-2/TRBV6-3 TGTGCCAGCAGTCTATGGACAGGGGTGTATGGCTACACCTTC CASSLWTGVYGYTF
NA NA TRBJ2-2 TRBV24-1 TGTGCCACCAGTGATCCCGGGACAAACACCGGGGAGCTGTTTTTT CATSDPGTNTGELFF
NA once TRBJ2-5 TRBV10-3 TGTGCCATCACTATCGGACCAAAGGGGGAGACCCAGTACTTC CAITIGPKGETQYF
NA NA TRBJ1-4 TRBV7-2 TGTGCCAGCAGCTTAGGACCGGGGGGTAATGAAAAACTGTTTTTT CASSLGPGGNEKLFF
TRBD1 NA TRBJ1-2 TRBV5-4 TGTGCCAGCAGCCGAGGACAGGGGGCAGACGTTTTCTATGGCTACACCTTC CASSRGQGADVFYGYTF
TRBD1 NA TRBJ1-6 TRBV7-2 TGTGCCAGCAGCTTAGAGGGGGCAGGGGTCGGATCACCCCTCCACTTT CASSLEGAGVGSPLHF
NA NA TRBJ2-1 TRBV12-5 TGTGCTAGTGGTTTGTCTCGGGAACCGCTCTCCAATGAGCAGTTCTTC CASGLSREPLSNEQFF
NA NA TRBJ2-2 TRBV7-2 TGTGCCAGCAGCTTACCGGGAATCGGGGAGCTGTTTTTT CASSLPGIGELFF
NA NA TRBJ2-3 TRBV10-3 TGTGCCATATGGTCCGGGACAACGAGCACAGATACGCAGTATTTT CAIWSGTTSTDTQYF
NA NA TRBJ1-2 TRBV9 TGTGCCAGCAGCGTAGCCGCGACTGCCGATAGCTCCTATGGCTACACCTTC CASSVAATADSSYGYTF
TRBD1 NA TRBJ2-7 TRBV14 TGTGCCAGCAGCCAATTACAGGGGTACGAGCAGTACTTC CASSQLQGYEQYF
NA NA TRBJ1-1 TRBV2 TGTGCCAGCAGTGAAGCGCTTATGGCAGGGGAGAACACTGAAGCTTTCTTT CASSEALMAGENTEAFF
NA NA TRBJ1-3 TRBV14 TGTGCCAGCAGCCATCCGGGACTCTCTGGAAACACCATATATTTT CASSHPGLSGNTIYF
TRBD1 NA TRBJ1-2 TRBV4-3 TGCGCCAGCAGCCCTCGACAGGGACGCAACTATGGCTACACCTTC CASSPRQGRNYGYTF
NA few TRBJ1-2 TRBV6-5 TGTGCCAGCAGTTACGAGAGCACTAACTATGGCTACACCTTC CASSYESTNYGYTF
NA NA TRBJ1-2 TRBV25-1 TGTGCCAGCAGTGGGCCACACCACAGGGCTGGCTATGGCTACACCTTC CASSGPHHRAGYGYTF
TRBD1 few TRBJ1-2 TRBV11-2 TGTGCCAGCAGCTTAGTCGGGGACAGCTCCTATGGCTACACCTTC CASSLVGDSSYGYTF
TRBD1 NA TRBJ1-4 TRBV4-1 TGCGCCAGCAGCCACTCGGACAGGGAACTGTTTTTT CASSHSDRELFF
NA NA TRBJ1-2 TRBV6-6 TGTGCCAGCAGTTTACAGGGCGGCTATGGCTACACCTTC CASSLQGGYGYTF
TRBD1 NA TRBJ1-1 TRBV5-4 TGTGCCAGCAGCCCCCGGGACAGGGTGCAAGTGGCTTTCTTT CASSPRDRVQVAFF
TRBD1 NA TRBJ2-5 TRBV30 TGTGCCTGGACGAAGGGGGCATTTAGCCAAGAGACCCAGTACTTC CAWTKGAFSQETQYF
NA NA TRBJ1-1 TRBV7-2 TGTGCCAGCAGCCCCCGCGGGGGGTGGAACACTGAAGCTTTCTTT CASSPRGGWNTEAFF
TRBD1 few TRBJ2-5 TRBV29-1 TGCAGCGTTCCGACAGGGACCACGAAGGAGACCCAGTACTTC CSVPTGTTKETQYF
TRBD1 NA TRBJ1-2 TRBV13 TGTGCCAGCAGCTCAGGGGGACGGGGGTTTTCCTATGGCTACACCTTC CASSSGGRGFSYGYTF
NA NA TRBJ2-6 TRBV2 TGTGCCAGCAGTGAATCCTATAGCGGCTCTGGGGCCAACGTCCTGACTTTC CASSESYSGSGANVLTF
NA once TRBJ1-1 TRBV5-4 TGTGCCAGCAGGGACACCCGGACGGCGAACACTGAAGCTTTCTTT CASRDTRTANTEAFF
TRBD1 NA TRBJ1-1 TRBV5-3 TGTGCCAGAAGCTTGAGGGACAGGGGGCCGCCTGAAGCTTTCTTT CARSLRDRGPPEAFF
NA NA TRBJ1-1 TRBV11-1 TGTGCCAGCAGCTTGGACAGACACCTTGAAGCTTTCTTT CASSLDRHLEAFF